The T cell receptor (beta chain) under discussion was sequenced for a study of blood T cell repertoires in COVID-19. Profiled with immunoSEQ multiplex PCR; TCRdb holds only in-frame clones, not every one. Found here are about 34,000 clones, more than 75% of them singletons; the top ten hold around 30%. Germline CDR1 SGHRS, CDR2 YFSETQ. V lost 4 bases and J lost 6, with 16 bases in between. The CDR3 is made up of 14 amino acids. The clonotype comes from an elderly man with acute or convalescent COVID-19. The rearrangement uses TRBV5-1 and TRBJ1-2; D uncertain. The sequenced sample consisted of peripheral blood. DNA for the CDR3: TGCGCCAGCAGCATCGGAGAGCTCTCCCATGGCTACACCTTC. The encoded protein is CASSIGELSHGYTF.